This T cell receptor beta chain appears in the sequencing data of a study of blood T cell repertoires in COVID-19. The CDR3 spans 16 residues. Trimming shortened V by 1 base and J by 0 bases, and 10 bases separated the two germline ends. Germline assignment: CDR1 MRHNA and CDR2 SNTAGT. TCRdb keeps only in-frame clones here, not all; method: immunoSEQ multiplex PCR. The data show some 300,000 clones, with approximately 91% seen just once and about 1% held by the top ten. This receptor was identified in a woman aged 25 to 39 who had recovered from COVID-19. Sequenced material: PBMCs or T cells enriched from blood (not recorded which). V usage is TRBV6-4 and J usage is TRBJ2-1; D possibly corresponds to TRBD2 (6 bases). For the CDR3, the DNA is TGTGCCAGCAGTGACTTTAGCGGTAGCTCCTACAATGAGCAGTTCTTC. Translating gives CASSDFSGSSYNEQFF.